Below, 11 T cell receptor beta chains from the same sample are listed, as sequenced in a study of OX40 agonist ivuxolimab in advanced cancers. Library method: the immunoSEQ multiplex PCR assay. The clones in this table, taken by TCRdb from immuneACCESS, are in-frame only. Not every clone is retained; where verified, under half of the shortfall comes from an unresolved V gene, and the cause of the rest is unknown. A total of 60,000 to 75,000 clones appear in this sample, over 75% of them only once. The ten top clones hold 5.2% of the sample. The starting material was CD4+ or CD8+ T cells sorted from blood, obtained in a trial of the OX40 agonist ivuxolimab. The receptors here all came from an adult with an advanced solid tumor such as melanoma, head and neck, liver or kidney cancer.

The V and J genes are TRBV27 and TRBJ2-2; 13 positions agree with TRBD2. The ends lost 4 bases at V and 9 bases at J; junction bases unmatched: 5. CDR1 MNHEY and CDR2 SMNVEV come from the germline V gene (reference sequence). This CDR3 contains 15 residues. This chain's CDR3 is CASSSMTSGGRELFF. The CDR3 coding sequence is TGTGCCAGCAGTTCTATGACTAGCGGGGGGCGGGAGCTGTTTTTT.

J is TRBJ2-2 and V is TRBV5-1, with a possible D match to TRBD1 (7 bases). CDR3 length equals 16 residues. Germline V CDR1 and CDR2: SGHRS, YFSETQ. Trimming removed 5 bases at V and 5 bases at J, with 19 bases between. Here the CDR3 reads CASSRMAGGITGELFF. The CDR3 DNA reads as TGCGCCAGCAGTCGGATGGCAGGGGGGATAACCGGGGAGCTGTTTTTT.

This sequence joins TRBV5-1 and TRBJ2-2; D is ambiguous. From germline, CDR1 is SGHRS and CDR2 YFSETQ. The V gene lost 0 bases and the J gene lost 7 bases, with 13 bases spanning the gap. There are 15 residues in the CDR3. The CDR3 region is CASSLGQTWGGELFF. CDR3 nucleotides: TGCGCCAGCAGCTTGGGGCAGACTTGGGGCGGGGAGCTGTTTTTT.

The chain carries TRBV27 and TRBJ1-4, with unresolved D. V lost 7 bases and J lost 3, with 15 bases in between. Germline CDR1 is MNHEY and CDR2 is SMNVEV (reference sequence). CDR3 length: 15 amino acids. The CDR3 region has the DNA TGTGCCAGCACCGCCTTGGGGTTCGCTAATGAAAAACTGTTTTTT. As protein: CASTALGFANEKLFF.

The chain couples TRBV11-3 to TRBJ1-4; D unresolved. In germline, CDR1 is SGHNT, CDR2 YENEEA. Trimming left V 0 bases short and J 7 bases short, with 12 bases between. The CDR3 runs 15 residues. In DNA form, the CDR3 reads TGTGCCAGCAGCTTAGAAACCCTACGGGGTGAAAAACTGTTTTTT. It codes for CASSLETLRGEKLFF.

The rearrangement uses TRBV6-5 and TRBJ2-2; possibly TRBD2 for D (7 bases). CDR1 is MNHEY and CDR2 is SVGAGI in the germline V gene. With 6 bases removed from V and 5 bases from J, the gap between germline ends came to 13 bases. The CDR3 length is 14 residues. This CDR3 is CASRLARGTGELFF. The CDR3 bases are TGTGCCAGCAGACTAGCGAGGGGGACCGGGGAGCTGTTTTTT.

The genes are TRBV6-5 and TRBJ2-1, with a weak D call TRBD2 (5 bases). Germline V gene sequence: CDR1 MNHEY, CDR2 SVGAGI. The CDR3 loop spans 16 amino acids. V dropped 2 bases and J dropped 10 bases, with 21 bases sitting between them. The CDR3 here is CASSYGSRRGSREQFF. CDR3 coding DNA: TGTGCCAGCAGTTACGGGTCCCGTCGTGGGAGTCGGGAGCAGTTCTTC.

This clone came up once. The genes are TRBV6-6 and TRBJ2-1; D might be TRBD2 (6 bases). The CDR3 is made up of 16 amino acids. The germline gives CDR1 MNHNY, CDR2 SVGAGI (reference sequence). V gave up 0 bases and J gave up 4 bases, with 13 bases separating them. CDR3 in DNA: TGTGCCAGCAGTTACTCGAGTGGAGGGAATTACAATGAGCAGTTCTTC. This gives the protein CASSYSSGGNYNEQFF.

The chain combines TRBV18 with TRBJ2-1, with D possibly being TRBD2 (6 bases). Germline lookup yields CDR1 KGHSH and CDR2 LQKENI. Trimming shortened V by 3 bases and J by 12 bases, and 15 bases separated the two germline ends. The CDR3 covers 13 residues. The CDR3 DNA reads TGTGCCAGCTCACCTCCGATGGGGGGTCCGCAGTTCTTC. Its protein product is CASSPPMGGPQFF.

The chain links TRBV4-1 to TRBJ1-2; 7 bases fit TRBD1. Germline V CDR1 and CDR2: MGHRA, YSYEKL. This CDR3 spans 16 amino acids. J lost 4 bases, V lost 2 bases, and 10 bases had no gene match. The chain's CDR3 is CASSQRDRVPGYGYTF. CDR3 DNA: TGCGCCAGCAGCCAAAGAGACAGGGTCCCAGGCTATGGCTACACCTTC.

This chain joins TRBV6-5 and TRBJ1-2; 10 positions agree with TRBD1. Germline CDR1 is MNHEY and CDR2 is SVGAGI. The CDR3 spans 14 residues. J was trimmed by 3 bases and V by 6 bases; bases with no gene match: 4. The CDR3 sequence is CASRTGTGDYGYTF. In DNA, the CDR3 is TGTGCCAGCAGAACCGGGACAGGGGACTATGGCTACACCTTC.